Detailed here is one T cell receptor (beta chain). CD45RO-CCR7+CD27+CD95- defined naive CD8+ T cells. With UMI labels, 5' RACE was used to prepare the TRB cDNA libraries. One entry per CDR3 protein, without DNA, is what TCRdb gives after re-calling the 5' RACE reads. The sample includes tens of thousands of distinct CDR3 sequences. These data are taken from a study of CXCR3-negative and CXCR3-positive naive CD8 T cells. Study at large: Every library held about 1.5 +/- 0.3 million TRB reads, and the total came to about 135 million.

The CDR3 has 15 residues. Germline V gives CDR1 SGDLS, CDR2 YYNGEE. The J gene is TRBJ2-5, the V gene TRBV9; TCRdb selects TRBD1, and the lack of DNA leaves this call unchecked. The sequence derives from a human donor in good health. Some clones in this sample may be carry-over from other donors' samples. Material for sequencing was naive CXCR3- CD8+ T cells from blood. The sample's subset: CD45RO-CCR7+CD27+CD95- naive CD8+ T cells lacking CXCR3 (TNR3-). CDR3 region: CASSPEGAGVETQYF.